Detailed here is one T cell receptor (beta chain). This sample was included in a study of shared clonotypes between healthy human individuals. Profiled with immunoSEQ multiplex PCR; TCRdb holds only in-frame clones, not every one. The sample includes around 1,900,000 clones, about 93% of them seen just once. The V gene end was trimmed by 2 bases and the J gene end by 3 bases; junction bases not matched to a gene: 6. Germline CDR1 and CDR2: LGHNA and YNFKEQ. This CDR3 has 15 amino acids. Only CD45RO-negative cells positively selected for CCR7 counted as naive CD8 cells, so terminally differentiated effector memory CD45RA+ cells were excluded.

The sequencing sample was made of naive CD8+ T cells from PBMCs. The chain has TRBV4-2 and TRBJ2-7; 8 positions agree with TRBD2. This receptor was taken from a man aged 18 to 29 in good health. Some clones in this sample may be carry-over from other donors' samples. Here the CDR3 DNA reads TGTGCCAGCAGCCAACTAACCGGGACTAGCTACGAGCAGTACTTC. Protein product: CASSQLTGTSYEQYF.